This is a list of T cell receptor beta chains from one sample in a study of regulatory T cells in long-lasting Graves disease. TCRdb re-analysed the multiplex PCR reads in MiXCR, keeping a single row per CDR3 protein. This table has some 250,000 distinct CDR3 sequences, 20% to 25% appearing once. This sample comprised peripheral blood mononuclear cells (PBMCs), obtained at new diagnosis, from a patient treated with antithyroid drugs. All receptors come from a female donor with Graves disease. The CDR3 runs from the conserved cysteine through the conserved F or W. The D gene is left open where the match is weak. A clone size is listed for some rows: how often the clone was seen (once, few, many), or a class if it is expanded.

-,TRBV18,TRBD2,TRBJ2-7,CASSPPGLATSYEQYF
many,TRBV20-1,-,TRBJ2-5,CSASMAGTETQYF
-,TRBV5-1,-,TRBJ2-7,CASSFAGANEQYF
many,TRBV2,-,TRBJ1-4,CASSELGTANEKLFF
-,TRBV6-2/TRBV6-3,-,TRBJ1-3,CASSYGRGGYAGNTIYF
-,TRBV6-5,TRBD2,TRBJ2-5,CASSYPTSGGQQETQYF
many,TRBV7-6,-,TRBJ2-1,CASSHLKSGDSYNEQFF
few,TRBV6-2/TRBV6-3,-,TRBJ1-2,CASSYTGTDYGYTF
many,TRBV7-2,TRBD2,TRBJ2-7,CASTYYSGGPYEQYF
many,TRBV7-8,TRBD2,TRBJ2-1,CASSRQLAGGRNEQFF
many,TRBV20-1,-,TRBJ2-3,CSAHAVLSTDTQYF
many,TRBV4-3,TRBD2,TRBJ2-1,CASSQDSPTSGNNEQFF
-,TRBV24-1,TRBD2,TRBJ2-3,CATGGTSGITDTQYF
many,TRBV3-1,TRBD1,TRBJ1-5,CASSPQGGSQPQHF
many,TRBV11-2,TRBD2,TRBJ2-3,CASSLDLVAGIRSQYF
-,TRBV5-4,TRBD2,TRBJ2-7,CASSSRYFFGEGGAYGQYF
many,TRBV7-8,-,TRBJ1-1,CASTKRGGDWNTEAFF
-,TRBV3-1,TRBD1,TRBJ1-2,CASCRDRSLGYTF
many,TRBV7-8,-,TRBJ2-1,CASSLGQTTYNEQFF
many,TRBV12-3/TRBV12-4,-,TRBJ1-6,CASSLGQGSSPLHF
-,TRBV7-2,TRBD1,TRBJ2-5,CASSIRGGQGKETQYF
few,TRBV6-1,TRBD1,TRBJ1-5,CASSTGDQPQHF